This TCR beta chain was sequenced in a study of T-cell memory formation after mild COVID-19. Across the study: TCR clusters were largely donor specific.

The CDR3 loop spans 15 amino acids. Trimming removed 0 bases at V and 6 bases at J, with 15 bases between. Germline V gene lookup returns CDR1 SGHRS and CDR2 YFSETQ. Study results and caveats: Pre-infection memory harbored some responding clones, suggesting cross-reactive memory joined.

This clonotype appeared a few times. Antigen unknown. Constant-segment primers and 5'RACE yielded cDNA libraries for TCR alpha and TCR beta, each carrying sample barcodes and UMIs. TCRdb recomputed calls from the 5' RACE reads with MiXCR, one row per CDR3 protein. The sample carries a few hundred thousand distinct CDR3 sequences, over 8.5% recorded once. The specimen sequenced was PBMCs or a T cell subset sorted from them (not recorded which). This sequence joins TRBV5-1 and TRBJ1-1; D is perhaps TRBD1 (5 bases). The clonotype originates from a young man who had mild COVID-19 (a few samples of this study predate the infection). Cell type and time point are not known. For the CDR3, the DNA is TGCGCCAGCAGCTTGGTAGGGCAGGGTGGACCTGAAGCTTTCTTT. Translation gives CASSLVGQGGPEAFF.